The text below deals with one T cell receptor (beta chain). This specimen comes from a study of blood T cell repertoires in COVID-19. Germline trimming cut 1 base from V and 5 bases from J; bases unmatched to any gene: 6. From germline, CDR1 is SGHNT and CDR2 YYREEE (reference sequence). The CDR3 contains 15 residues. Libraries were prepared by immunoSEQ multiplex PCR; TCRdb keeps only in-frame clonotypes and omits some of them. The sample lists fewer than 350,000 clones, 85% occurring once. The sample was peripheral blood. The sequence was obtained from a woman in her forties or fifties with active or convalescent COVID-19. The rearrangement uses TRBV5-4 and TRBJ2-3, with 8 bases that match TRBD2. CDR3 coding DNA: TGTGCCAGCAGCTTGCTGCGGGAGGTGAAAGATACGCAGTATTTT. It translates to CASSLLREVKDTQYF.